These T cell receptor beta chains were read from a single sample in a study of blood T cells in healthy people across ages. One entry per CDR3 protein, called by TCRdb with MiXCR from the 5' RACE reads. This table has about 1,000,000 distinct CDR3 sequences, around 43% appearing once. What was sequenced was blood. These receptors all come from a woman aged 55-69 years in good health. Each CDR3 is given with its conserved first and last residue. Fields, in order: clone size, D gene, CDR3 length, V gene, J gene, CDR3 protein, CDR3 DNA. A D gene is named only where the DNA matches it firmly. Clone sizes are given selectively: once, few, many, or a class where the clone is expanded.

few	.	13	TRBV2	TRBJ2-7	CASIRPQGNEQYF	TGTGCCAGCATTAGACCCCAGGGGAACGAGCAGTACTTC
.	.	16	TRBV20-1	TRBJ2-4	CSARDTQGFAKNIQYF	TGCAGTGCTAGAGATACCCAGGGTTTTGCCAAAAACATTCAGTACTTC
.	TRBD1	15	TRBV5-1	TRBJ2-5	CASSPPGQGVNEQYF	TGCGCCAGCAGCCCACCGGGACAGGGAGTGAATGAGCAGTACTTC
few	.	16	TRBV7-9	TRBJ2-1	CASSLVDSGSYNEQFF	TGTGCCAGCAGCTTAGTAGACAGCGGTTCCTACAATGAGCAGTTCTTC
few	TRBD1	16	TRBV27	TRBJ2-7	CASSPDTTGIGGEQYF	TGTGCCAGCAGCCCGGACACGACAGGGATCGGTGGCGAGCAGTACTTC
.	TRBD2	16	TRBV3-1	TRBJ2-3	CASSQDSAGGPDTQYF	TGTGCCAGCAGCCAAGATTCAGCGGGAGGGCCGGATACGCAGTATTTT
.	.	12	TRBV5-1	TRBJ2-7	CASSSGPREQYF	TGCGCCAGCAGCTCGGGCCCACGCGAGCAGTACTTC
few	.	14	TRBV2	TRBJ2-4	CASKEGNPRAIQYF	TGTGCCAGCAAGGAGGGAAATCCCCGCGCGATTCAGTACTTC
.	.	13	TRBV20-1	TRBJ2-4	CSVAGAAKNIQYF	TGCAGTGTCGCGGGGGCGGCCAAAAACATTCAGTACTTC
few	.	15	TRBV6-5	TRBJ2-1	CASSYGHPSINEQFF	TGTGCCAGCAGTTACGGGCACCCGTCGATTAATGAGCAGTTCTTC
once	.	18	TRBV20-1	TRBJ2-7	CSARDRRGPRDSYNEQYF	TGCAGTGCTAGAGATCGTCGCGGGCCCCGAGATTCCTACAATGAGCAGTACTTC
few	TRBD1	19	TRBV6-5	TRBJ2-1	CASSYPNRGPPSSYNEQFF	TGTGCCAGCAGTTACCCAAACAGGGGGCCCCCGAGCTCCTACAATGAGCAGTTCTTC
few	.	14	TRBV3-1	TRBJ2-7	CASSKIQGFYEQYF	TGTGCCAGCAGCAAAATACAGGGCTTCTACGAGCAGTACTTC
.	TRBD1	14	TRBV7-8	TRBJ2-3	CASRKKGATDTQYF	TGTGCCAGCAGGAAAAAGGGGGCCACAGATACGCAGTATTTT
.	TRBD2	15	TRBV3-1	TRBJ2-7	CGSSQEGGRRNEQYF	TGTGGCAGCAGCCAAGAGGGCGGGAGAAGGAACGAGCAGTACTTC
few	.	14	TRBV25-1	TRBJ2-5	CASSEVGNRETQYF	TGTGCCAGCAGTGAGGTGGGCAACCGGGAGACCCAGTACTTC
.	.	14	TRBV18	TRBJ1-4	CVSSSRARDEKLFF	TGTGTCAGCTCATCCCGGGCCCGCGATGAAAAACTGTTTTTT
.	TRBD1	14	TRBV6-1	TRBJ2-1	CASTRDSSYNEQFF	TGTGCCAGCACGAGGGACAGCTCCTACAATGAGCAGTTCTTC
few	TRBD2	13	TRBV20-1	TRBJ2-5	CSARLALQETQYF	TGCAGTGCCAGACTAGCCCTACAAGAGACCCAGTATTTC
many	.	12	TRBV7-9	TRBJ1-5	CASSLYLGPQHF	TGTGCCAGCAGCTTATATCTGGGGCCCCAGCATTTT
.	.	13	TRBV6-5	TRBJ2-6	CASRRGGANVLTF	TGTGCCAGCCGCCGGGGTGGGGCCAACGTCCTGACTTTC
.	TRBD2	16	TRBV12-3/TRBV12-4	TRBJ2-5	CASSLELAAKGDEQYF	TGTGCCAGCAGTTTAGAACTAGCGGCTAAAGGGGATGAGCAGTACTTC
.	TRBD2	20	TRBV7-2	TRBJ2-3	CASSSRESLAGYLTDDTQYF	TGTGCCAGCAGCTCGAGGGAGTCTCTAGCGGGGTACCTCACAGACGATACGCAGTATTTT
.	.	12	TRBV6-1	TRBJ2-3	CASTHSTDTQYF	TGTGCCAGCACCCACTCCACAGATACGCAGTATTTT
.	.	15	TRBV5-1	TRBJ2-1	CASAPPSGSYNEQFF	TGCGCCAGCGCCCCCCCCAGCGGGTCATACAATGAGCAGTTCTTC